The 31 T cell receptor beta chains below come from one sample, sequenced in a study of blood T cells in healthy people across ages. A sample-barcoded 5' primer and a J-beta primer mix were used in a second PCR of roughly 7 to 12 cycles. TCRdb redid the calling of the 5' RACE reads with MiXCR, one entry per CDR3 protein. This sample carries 1,300,000 or so distinct CDR3 sequences, approximately 59% of them seen once, and the ten largest clones take 6.7%. The specimen sequenced was blood. The receptors were sampled from a man aged 18-30 years in good health.

The CDR3 DNA sequence: TGTGCCAGCAGCTCCATCTATGAGCAGTTCTTC. This sequence encodes CASSSIYEQFF. The rearrangement links TRBV7-9 to TRBJ2-1, with D uncertain. Looked up from germline, CDR1 is SEHNR and CDR2 is FQNEAQ (reference sequence). CDR3 length: 11 amino acids. Trimming pared 4 bases from V and 8 bases from J, leaving 6 bases between.

This rearrangement joins TRBV11-3 to TRBJ2-1, with 7 bases that match TRBD1. The CDR3 has 15 amino acids. Germline-derived CDR1 and CDR2 are SGHNT and YENEEA. Trimming took 5 bases from V and 6 from J; bases not matched to a gene: 10. CDR3 loop: CASSRQRQGSNEQFF. CDR3 coding DNA: TGTGCCAGCAGCCGGCAGAGACAGGGCTCCAATGAGCAGTTCTTC.

A few counts support this clonotype. The chain is built from TRBV7-2 and TRBJ2-3; D is unclear. Per germline, CDR1 SGHTA and CDR2 FQGNSA. The CDR3 loop spans 18 amino acids. Trimming cost V 0 bases and J 2 bases, with 18 bases left between them. The CDR3 DNA sequence: TGTGCCAGCAGCTTAGCCACCTTGGCCGAGCTTTCCACAGATACGCAGTATTTT. Its protein is CASSLATLAELSTDTQYF.

The rearrangement uses TRBV5-1 and TRBJ1-6; D ambiguous. CDR1 and CDR2 from the germline V gene are SGHRS and YFSETQ. The CDR3 loop spans 14 amino acids. V shed 1 base and J shed 7 bases, with 9 bases lying between them. This CDR3 reads CASSLPARNSPLHF. As DNA, the CDR3 is TGCGCCAGCAGCTTGCCGGCCAGAAATTCACCCCTCCACTTT.

The chain combines TRBV3-1 with TRBJ1-1, with a tentative D call TRBD1 (5 bases). Trimming removed 0 bases at V and 10 bases at J, with 12 bases between. This CDR3 region has 13 residues. CDR1 is LGHDT and CDR2 is YNNKEL in the germline V gene (reference sequence). DNA for the CDR3: TGTGCCAGCAGCCAAGATGGGGACGGACGAGCTTTCTTT. Translated, it gives CASSQDGDGRAFF.

Of note for this clonotype: At one end, the junction sequence differs from germline, possibly due to a read error. The chain uses TRBV7-9 and TRBJ2-7; D is perhaps TRBD2 (6 bases). The CDR3 extends over 15 amino acids. Germline V gives CDR1 SEHNR, CDR2 FQNEAQ (reference sequence). Here the CDR3 reads CASSLVGRDSDEQYF. CDR3 DNA: TGTGCCAGCAGCTTAGTGGGGCGGGACTCCGACGAGCAGTACTTC.

This chain uses TRBV6-5 with TRBJ2-4, with 12 bases lining up with TRBD2. Germline V gene sequence: CDR1 MNHEY, CDR2 SVGAGI. Trimming removed 4 bases from V and 1 base from J; junction bases left unmatched: 8. This CDR3 region has 18 residues. CDR3: CASSLLRGLAGAKNIQYF. The CDR3, as DNA: TGTGCCAGCAGTTTACTCCGGGGACTAGCGGGTGCCAAAAACATTCAGTACTTC.

This clonotype was counted between two and nine times. The CDR3 nucleotides are TGTGCCAGCAGCTTAAGTGGGACAGTCTATGGCTACACCTTC. Protein: CASSLSGTVYGYTF. The J gene is TRBJ1-2, the V gene TRBV11-2, with 7 bases identical to TRBD1. The V and J ends lost 2 bases and 4 bases, in that order; junction bases with no gene match: 4. Germline CDR1 and CDR2: SGHAT and FQNNGV. CDR3 size: 14 residues.

The chain recombines TRBV5-1 with TRBJ2-5, with D unclear. The DNA end favors TRBJ2-7, so the J call may be wrong. The CDR3 consists of 15 residues. CDR1 SGHRS and CDR2 YFSETQ come from the germline V gene. CDR3 DNA: TGCGCCAGCAGCTTGGGTCCATCCCCGTTTAACGAGCAGTACTTC. Translated, it gives CASSLGPSPFNEQYF.

The J gene is TRBJ2-7, the V gene TRBV29-1; 7 nucleotides match TRBD1. Trimming removed 6 bases from V and 2 bases from J; junction bases left unmatched: 7. Germline-derived CDR1 and CDR2 are SQVTM and ANQGSEA. The CDR3 sequence is 13 residues long. The CDR3 here is CSVAGTVPYEQYF. The CDR3 bases are TGCAGCGTCGCCGGGACAGTCCCCTACGAGCAGTACTTC.

The chain recombines TRBV2 with TRBJ2-1; TRBD1 matches 9 bases. The CDR3 runs 15 residues. Germline V gives CDR1 SNHLY, CDR2 FYNNEI. With V trimmed by 6 bases and J by 8 bases, 11 bases remained unmatched. CDR3 in DNA: TGTGCCAGCAGAACGGGACAGGGAGGTAAAGATGAGCAGTTCTTC. Amino acids: CASRTGQGGKDEQFF. Using reference TRBV2 and TRBJ2-1 for the parts outside the CDR3, the full variable domain is EPEVTQTPSHQVTQMGQEVILRCVPISNHLYFYWYRQILGQKVEFLVSFYNNEISEKSEIFDDQFSVERPDGSNFTLKIRSTKLEDSAMYFCASRTGQGGKDEQFFGPGTRLTVL.

The chain has TRBV15 and TRBJ1-6; D is uncertain. In germline, CDR1 is LNHNV, CDR2 YYDKDF (reference sequence). The CDR3 covers 15 residues. V was clipped by 0 bases and J by 10 bases, with 13 bases between them. The CDR3 reads CATSRDHGRESPLHF. The CDR3 coding sequence is TGTGCCACCAGCAGAGATCATGGGAGAGAGTCACCCCTCCACTTT.

The chain uses TRBV12-3 or TRBV12-4 and TRBJ1-5, with a weak D call TRBD1 (5 bases). V lost 8 bases, J lost 0 bases, and 14 bases lay in between. CDR3 length equals 15 residues. The CDR3 spells CASVAGLASNQPQHF. The CDR3 bases are TGTGCCAGCGTAGCGGGACTGGCTAGCAATCAGCCCCAGCATTTT.

J is TRBJ1-4 and V is TRBV7-9; possible D gene TRBD1, 5 bases. The germline V gene has CDR1 SEHNR and CDR2 FQNEAQ (reference sequence). This CDR3 contains 15 residues. Trimming cost V 1 base and J 4 bases, with 10 bases left between them. This CDR3 is CASSLEQGVNEKLFF. In DNA form, the CDR3 reads TGTGCCAGCAGCTTAGAGCAGGGAGTTAATGAAAAACTGTTTTTT. Using reference TRBV7-9 and TRBJ1-4 for the parts outside the CDR3, the full variable domain is DTGVSQNPRHKITKRGQNVTFRCDPISEHNRLYWYRQTLGQGPEFLTYFQNEAQLEKSRLLSDRFSAERPKGSFSTLEIQRTEQGDSAMYLCASSLEQGVNEKLFFGSGTQLSVL.

The chain links TRBV11-2 to TRBJ2-7, with TRBD2 matching over 11 bases. The germline CDR1 and CDR2 sequences are SGHAT and FQNNGV. V gave up 4 bases and J gave up 4 bases; unmatched junction bases: 12. The CDR3 spans 17 residues. The CDR3 bases are TGTGCCAGCAGCTCCGGGACTAGCGGTCTTCTCGTTTACGAGCAGTACTTC. Translated, it gives CASSSGTSGLLVYEQYF.

This clonotype was picked up one time. This sequence joins TRBV6-5 and TRBJ2-7, with 7 bases identical to TRBD2. Germline CDR1 is MNHEY and CDR2 is SVGAGI. Trimming at V came to 7 bases and at J to 2 bases, leaving 8 bases not matched to a gene. CDR3 length: 14 residues. This CDR3 reads CASTKDRGAYEQYF. Written as DNA, the CDR3 is TGTGCCAGCACCAAAGACCGGGGGGCCTACGAGCAGTACTTC.

This clonotype was seen only a few times. The CDR3 protein is CASSLRSAGAYEQYF. The CDR3 DNA reads as TGCGCCAGCAGCTTGCGCTCCGCGGGGGCCTACGAGCAGTACTTC. The V gene is TRBV5-1, the J gene TRBJ2-7; 7 nucleotides agree with TRBD2. V trimming: 1 base; J trimming: 2 bases; junction bases outside the gene matches: 6. Germline assignment: CDR1 SGHRS and CDR2 YFSETQ. The CDR3 totals 15 residues. The whole variable domain, filled in from reference TRBV5-1 and TRBJ2-7, reads KAGVTQTPRYLIKTRGQQVTLSCSPISGHRSVSWYQQTPGQGLQFLFEYFSETQRNKGNFPGRFSGRQFSNSRSEMNVSTLELGDSALYLCASSLRSAGAYEQYFGPGTRLTVT.

The chain recombines TRBV6-5 with TRBJ2-5, with 9 nucleotides matching TRBD2. Per the germline V gene, CDR1 is MNHEY and CDR2 is SVGAGI. V was pared by 4 bases and J by 2 bases, with 14 bases of the junction left unmatched. The CDR3 runs 18 residues. CDR3 amino acids: CASSSAGASGAIQETQYF. CDR3 coding DNA: TGTGCCAGCAGTTCCGCCGGGGCTAGCGGGGCGATACAAGAGACCCAGTACTTC.

The chain recombines TRBV2 with TRBJ2-5; 7 nucleotides align to TRBD1. J was trimmed by 11 bases and V by 4 bases; bases with no gene match: 16. Germline V CDR1 and CDR2: SNHLY, FYNNEI. The CDR3 is 15 residues long. The CDR3 DNA sequence: TGTGCCAGCAGTGCTGTGGACAGGACCTACAATGAGCAGTACTTC. Translating gives CASSAVDRTYNEQYF. Full variable domain (outside the CDR3, taken from reference TRBV2 and TRBJ2-5): EPEVTQTPSHQVTQMGQEVILRCVPISNHLYFYWYRQILGQKVEFLVSFYNNEISEKSEIFDDQFSVERPDGSNFTLKIRSTKLEDSAMYFCASSAVDRTYNEQYFGPGTRLLVL.

The chain carries TRBV4-1 and TRBJ2-1; D could derive from TRBD1 or TRBD2 (5 bases each). V dropped 2 bases and J dropped 11 bases, with 13 bases sitting between them. The CDR3 has 13 amino acids. The V gene's germline CDR1 is MGHRA and CDR2 YSYEKL. In DNA, the CDR3 is TGCGCCAGCAGCCAATCCGACCAGGGACAGCAGTTCTTC. Amino acid sequence: CASSQSDQGQQFF.

The CDR3 loop reads CASSQEGQIAKNIQYF. As DNA, the CDR3 is TGCGCCAGCAGCCAAGAGGGACAGATAGCCAAAAACATTCAGTACTTC. The chain joins TRBV4-1 to TRBJ2-4, with 7 bases matching TRBD1. Trimming cost V 0 bases and J 0 bases; bases outside gene matches: 2. The CDR3 has 16 residues. Germline V gives CDR1 MGHRA, CDR2 YSYEKL.

The V and J genes are TRBV5-1 and TRBJ2-1; maybe TRBD2 (6 bases). The CDR3 runs 16 residues. The V end lost 5 bases, the J end lost 4 bases, and 19 bases lay between the germline ends. Germline V gene sequence: CDR1 SGHRS, CDR2 YFSETQ. The CDR3 DNA follows: TGCGCCAGCAGGGAGTCTAGCGTCACCTCTTACAATGAGCAGTTCTTC. It translates to CASRESSVTSYNEQFF.

The V call is TRBV12-3 or TRBV12-4, the J call TRBJ1-5, with no clear D. V was clipped by 5 bases and J by 7 bases, with 24 bases between them. The CDR3 is 17 amino acids. The CDR3 spells CASSDIREGRVEQPQHF. The CDR3 region has the DNA TGTGCCAGCAGTGATATAAGGGAGGGCCGGGTGGAACAGCCCCAGCATTTT.

The V call is TRBV7-2, the J call TRBJ2-3; 15 bases match TRBD2. This CDR3 region has 19 residues. Germline V lookup: CDR1 SGHTA, CDR2 FQGNSA. The trim removed 7 bases at V and 1 base at J, leaving 12 bases unmatched. The CDR3 loop is CASTPHGLAGGVGTDTQYF. The CDR3 coding sequence is TGTGCCAGCACCCCCCACGGACTAGCGGGAGGGGTCGGCACAGATACGCAGTATTTT. The full variable domain, with the rest looked up from reference TRBV7-2 and TRBJ2-3, is GAGVSQSPSNKVTEKGKDVELRCDPISGHTALYWYRQSLGQGLEFLIYFQGNSAPDKSGLPSDRFSAERTGGSVSTLTIQRTQQEDSAVYLCASTPHGLAGGVGTDTQYFGPGTRLTVL.

This clonotype was seen only a few times. J is TRBJ2-3 and V is TRBV5-1, with a possible D match to TRBD1 (5 bases). The CDR3 is 18 amino acids. CDR1 is SGHRS and CDR2 is YFSETQ in the germline V gene. V was clipped by 0 bases and J by 0 bases, with 17 bases between them. CDR3 sequence reads: CASSLEIFGATSTDTQYF. The CDR3 nucleotides read TGCGCCAGCAGCTTGGAGATTTTTGGGGCAACTAGCACAGATACGCAGTATTTT.

This chain links TRBV3-1 with TRBJ2-7; D remains unclear. The CDR3 loop spans 14 amino acids. Germline CDR1 and CDR2: LGHDT and YNNKEL (reference sequence). Trimming took 5 bases from V and 3 from J, leaving 14 bases between them. The CDR3 DNA reads as TGTGCCAGCAGCGTATACGGTCGTTTCTACGAGCAGTACTTC. Translating it yields CASSVYGRFYEQYF.

This chain uses TRBV7-2 with TRBJ2-6, with D uncertain. Germline CDR1 reads SGHTA; CDR2 reads FQGNSA. This CDR3 spans 14 amino acids. Trimming took 2 bases from V and 12 from J, leaving 14 bases between them. The CDR3 coding sequence is TGTGCCAGCAGCTTAAAGGGCCGCTTGTCCGTCCTGACTTTC. The encoded protein is CASSLKGRLSVLTF.

J is TRBJ1-1 and V is TRBV6-5; D gene unclear. Trimming left V 2 bases short and J 10 bases short, with 14 bases between. CDR3 size: 13 residues. Germline V gene sequence: CDR1 MNHEY, CDR2 SVGAGI. CDR3 sequence reads: CASSYGSGGSAFF. The CDR3 bases are TGTGCCAGCAGTTACGGGTCAGGAGGCTCAGCTTTCTTT.

This sequence joins TRBV5-1 and TRBJ2-1; 11 bases are a match to TRBD2. Germline V gives CDR1 SGHRS, CDR2 YFSETQ. The CDR3 loop spans 19 amino acids. Germline trimming cut 0 bases from V and 8 bases from J; bases unmatched to any gene: 16. In DNA, the CDR3 is TGCGCCAGCAGCTTGGTTGGCAGGGGGAGACTAGCGGGAATGGATGAGCAGTTCTTC. This codes for CASSLVGRGRLAGMDEQFF.

This clonotype was observed a single time. The V and J genes are TRBV20-1 and TRBJ2-7, with D unclear. The CDR3 runs to 12 residues. Trimming took off 6 bases at V and 1 base at J, with 10 bases between the two ends. The V gene's germline CDR1 is DFQATT and CDR2 SNEGSKA (reference sequence). CDR3 residues: CSAADGSYEQYF. The CDR3 coding sequence is TGCAGTGCCGCGGATGGGTCCTACGAGCAGTACTTC.

The chain joins TRBV7-9 to TRBJ1-1; D is uncertain. Looked up from germline, CDR1 is SEHNR and CDR2 is FQNEAQ (reference sequence). CDR3 length: 14 residues. With 4 bases removed from V and 4 bases from J, the gap between germline ends came to 13 bases. This CDR3 is CASSSRWGGTEAFF. Written as DNA, the CDR3 is TGTGCCAGCAGCTCCCGTTGGGGTGGCACTGAAGCTTTCTTT.